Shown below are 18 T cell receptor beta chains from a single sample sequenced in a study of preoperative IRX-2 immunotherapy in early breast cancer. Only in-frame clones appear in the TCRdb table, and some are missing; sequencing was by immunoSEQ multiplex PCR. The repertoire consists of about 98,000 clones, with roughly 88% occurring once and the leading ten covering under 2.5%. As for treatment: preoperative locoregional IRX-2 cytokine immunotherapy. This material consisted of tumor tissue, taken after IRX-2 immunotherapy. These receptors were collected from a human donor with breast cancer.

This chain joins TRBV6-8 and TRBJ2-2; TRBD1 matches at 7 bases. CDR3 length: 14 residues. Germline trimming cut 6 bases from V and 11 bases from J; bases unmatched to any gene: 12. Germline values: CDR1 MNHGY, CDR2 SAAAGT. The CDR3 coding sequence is TGTGCCAGCAGGGGATCAGGGGGTCGGGTCGAGCTGTTTTTT. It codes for CASRGSGGRVELFF.

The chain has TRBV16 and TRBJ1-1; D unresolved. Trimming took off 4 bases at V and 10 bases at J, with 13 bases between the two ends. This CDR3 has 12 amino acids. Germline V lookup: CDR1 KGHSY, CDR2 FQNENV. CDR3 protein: CASSPTFWGAFF. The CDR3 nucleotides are TGTGCCAGCAGCCCTACCTTTTGGGGAGCTTTCTTT.

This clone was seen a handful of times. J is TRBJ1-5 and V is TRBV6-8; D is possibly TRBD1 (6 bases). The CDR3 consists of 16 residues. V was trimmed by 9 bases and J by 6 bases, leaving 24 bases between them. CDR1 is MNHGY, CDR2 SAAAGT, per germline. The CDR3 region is CASLDPITGKGQPQHF. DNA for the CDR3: TGTGCCAGTTTAGACCCGATAACAGGGAAGGGTCAGCCCCAGCATTTT.

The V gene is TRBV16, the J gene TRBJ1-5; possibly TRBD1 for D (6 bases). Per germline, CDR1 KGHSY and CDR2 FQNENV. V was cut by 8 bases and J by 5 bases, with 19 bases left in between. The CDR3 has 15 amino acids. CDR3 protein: CASAGVGAKYQPQHF. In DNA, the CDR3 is TGTGCCAGCGCCGGGGTGGGGGCGAAATATCAGCCCCAGCATTTT.

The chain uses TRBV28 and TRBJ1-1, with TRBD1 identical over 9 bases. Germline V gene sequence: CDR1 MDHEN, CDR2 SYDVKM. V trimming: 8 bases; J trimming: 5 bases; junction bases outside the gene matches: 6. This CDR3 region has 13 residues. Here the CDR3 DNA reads TGTGCCAGCCGTACAGGGGGCGCGACTGAAGCTTTCTTT. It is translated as CASRTGGATEAFF.

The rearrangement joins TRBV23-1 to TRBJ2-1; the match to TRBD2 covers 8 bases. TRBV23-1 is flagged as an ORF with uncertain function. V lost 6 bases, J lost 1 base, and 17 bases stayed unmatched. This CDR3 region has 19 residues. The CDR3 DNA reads TGCGCCAGCAGCCCCAAAGGAGCGGGAGTAAGGGAATCCTACAATGAGCAGTTCTTC. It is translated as CASSPKGAGVRESYNEQFF.

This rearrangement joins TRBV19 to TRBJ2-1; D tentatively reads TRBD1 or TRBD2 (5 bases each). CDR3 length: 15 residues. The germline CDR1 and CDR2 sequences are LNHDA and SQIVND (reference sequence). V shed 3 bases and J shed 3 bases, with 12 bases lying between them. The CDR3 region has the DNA TGTGCCAGTAGTATGGGGCCCCGGGACTACAATGAGCAGTTCTTC. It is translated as CASSMGPRDYNEQFF.

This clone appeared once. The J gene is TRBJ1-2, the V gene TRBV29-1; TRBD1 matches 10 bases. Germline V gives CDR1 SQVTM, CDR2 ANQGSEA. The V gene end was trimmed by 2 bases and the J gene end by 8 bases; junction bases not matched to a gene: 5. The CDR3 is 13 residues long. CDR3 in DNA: TGCAGCGTTGAAAAGACAGGGGGCCGGGGCTACACCTTC. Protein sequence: CSVEKTGGRGYTF.

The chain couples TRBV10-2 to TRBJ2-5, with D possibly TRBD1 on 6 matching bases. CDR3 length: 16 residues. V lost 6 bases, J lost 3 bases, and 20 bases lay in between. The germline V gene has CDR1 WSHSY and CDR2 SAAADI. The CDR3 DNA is TGCGCCAGCAGCGGTTCTCCGGGACACATCGAAGAGACCCAGTACTTC. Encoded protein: CASSGSPGHIEETQYF.

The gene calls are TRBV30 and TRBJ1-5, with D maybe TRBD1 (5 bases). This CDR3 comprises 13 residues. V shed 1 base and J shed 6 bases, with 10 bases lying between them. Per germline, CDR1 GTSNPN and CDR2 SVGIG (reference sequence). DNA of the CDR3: TGTGCCTGGAGTGGGGGGACTAGTCAGCCCCAGCATTTT. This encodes CAWSGGTSQPQHF.

The CDR3 region has the DNA TGTGCCAGTATGGGGAGCCCAACCCGAAACACCATATATTTT. Its protein product is CASMGSPTRNTIYF. This chain joins TRBV19 and TRBJ1-3, with D unresolved. CDR1 is LNHDA, CDR2 SQIVND, per germline (reference sequence). Between the trimmed V and J ends, which lost 7 bases and 5 bases, there was a span of 15 bases. CDR3 length: 14 residues.

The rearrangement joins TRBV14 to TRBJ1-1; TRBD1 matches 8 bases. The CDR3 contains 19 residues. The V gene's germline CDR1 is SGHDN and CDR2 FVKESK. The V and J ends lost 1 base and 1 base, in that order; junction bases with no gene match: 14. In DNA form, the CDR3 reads TGTGCCAGCAGCCAAGCTCCCGGGACAGGCGAACTGGAGAACACTGAAGCTTTCTTT. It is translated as CASSQAPGTGELENTEAFF.

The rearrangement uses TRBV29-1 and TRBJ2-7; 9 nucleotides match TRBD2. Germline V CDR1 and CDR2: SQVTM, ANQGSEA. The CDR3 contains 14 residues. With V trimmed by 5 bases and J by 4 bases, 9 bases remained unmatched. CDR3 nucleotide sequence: TGCAGCGTTTCCAGACTAGCGGACCGTTACGAGCAGTACTTC. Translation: CSVSRLADRYEQYF.

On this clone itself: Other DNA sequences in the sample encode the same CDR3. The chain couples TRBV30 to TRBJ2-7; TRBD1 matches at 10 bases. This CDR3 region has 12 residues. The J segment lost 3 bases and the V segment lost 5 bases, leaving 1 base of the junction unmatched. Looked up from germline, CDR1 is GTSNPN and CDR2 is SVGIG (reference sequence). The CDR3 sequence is CAWGQGDYEQYF. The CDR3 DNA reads TGTGCCTGGGGACAGGGGGACTACGAGCAGTACTTC.

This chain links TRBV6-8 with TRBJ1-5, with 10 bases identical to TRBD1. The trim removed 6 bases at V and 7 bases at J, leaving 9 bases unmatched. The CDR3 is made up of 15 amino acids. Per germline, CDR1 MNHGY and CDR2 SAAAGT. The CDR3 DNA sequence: TGTGCCAGCAGCCCGGGACAGGGGACTCTCCAGCCCCAGCATTTT. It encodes CASSPGQGTLQPQHF.

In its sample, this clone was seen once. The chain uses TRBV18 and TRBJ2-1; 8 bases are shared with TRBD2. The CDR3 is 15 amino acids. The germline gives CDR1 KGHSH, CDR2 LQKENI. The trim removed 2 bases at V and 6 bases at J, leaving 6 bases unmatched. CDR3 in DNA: TGTGCCAGCTCACCAGGGATAGCGGGGAGCAATGAGCAGTTCTTC. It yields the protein CASSPGIAGSNEQFF.

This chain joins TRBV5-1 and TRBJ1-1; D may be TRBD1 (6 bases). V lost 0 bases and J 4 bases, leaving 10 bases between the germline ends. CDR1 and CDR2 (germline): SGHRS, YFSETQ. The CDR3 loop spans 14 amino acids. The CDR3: CASSLEGGFTEAFF. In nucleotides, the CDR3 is TGCGCCAGCAGCTTGGAGGGGGGCTTCACTGAAGCTTTCTTT. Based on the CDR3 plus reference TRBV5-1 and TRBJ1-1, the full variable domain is KAGVTQTPRYLIKTRGQQVTLSCSPISGHRSVSWYQQTPGQGLQFLFEYFSETQRNKGNFPGRFSGRQFSNSRSEMNVSTLELGDSALYLCASSLEGGFTEAFFGQGTRLTVV.

Written as DNA, the CDR3 is TGTGCCAGCAGCTTACCGGGACAGGGGAACACTGAAGCTTTCTTT. Translating it yields CASSLPGQGNTEAFF. The chain couples TRBV16 to TRBJ1-1, with 9 bases matching TRBD1. This CDR3 spans 15 amino acids. The V and J ends lost 5 bases and 1 base, in that order; junction bases with no gene match: 5. Germline V CDR1 and CDR2: KGHSY, FQNENV.